These T cell receptor beta chains were read from a single sample in a study of blood T cells in healthy people across ages. MiXCR, run by TCRdb on the 5' RACE reads, gives a single entry per CDR3 protein. This sample has roughly 700,000 distinct CDR3 sequences; less than 40% occur once, and the top ten carry 15%. Sequenced sample: blood. The receptors shown here come from a woman of 80 years or more in good health. The CDR3 runs from the conserved cysteine through the conserved F or W. A D gene is named only where the DNA matches it firmly. The size entry is marked missing in some rows and otherwise reads once, few, many or a size class.

V: TRBV20-1
J: TRBJ2-3
size: many
D: TRBD2
CDR3: CSGQTSGGGGTQYF
DNA: TGCAGTGGGCAAACTAGCGGGGGAGGTGGTACGCAGTATTTT

V: TRBV6-5
J: TRBJ1-5
size: few
D: .
CDR3: CASSYSGGTHQPQHF
DNA: TGTGCCAGCAGTTACTCAGGGGGGACCCATCAGCCCCAGCATTTT

V: TRBV5-1
J: TRBJ2-1
size: once
D: .
CDR3: CASSPTGRLVNEQFF
DNA: TGCGCCAGCAGCCCGACTGGGCGACTAGTTAATGAGCAGTTCTTC

V: TRBV6-5
J: TRBJ2-1
size: many
D: TRBD2
CDR3: CASSRRTSGYNEQFF
DNA: TGTGCCAGCAGCCGCCGGACTAGCGGATACAATGAGCAGTTCTTC

V: TRBV6-1
J: TRBJ1-2
size: .
D: TRBD1
CDR3: CASRMDRGANYGYTF
DNA: TGTGCCAGCAGGATGGACAGGGGTGCTAACTATGGCTACACCTTC

V: TRBV24-1
J: TRBJ1-2
size: many
D: .
CDR3: CATSALGVGYTF
DNA: TGTGCCACCAGTGCCCTGGGGGTCGGCTACACCTTC

V: TRBV28
J: TRBJ1-2
size: many
D: TRBD1
CDR3: CASSFGDRGGGYTF
DNA: TGTGCCAGCAGTTTTGGTGACAGGGGAGGAGGCTACACCTTC

V: TRBV29-1
J: TRBJ1-1
size: many
D: TRBD1
CDR3: CSVQHRGTEAFF
DNA: TGCAGCGTGCAACACAGGGGAACTGAAGCTTTCTTT

V: TRBV7-2
J: TRBJ2-1
size: .
D: .
CDR3: CASSTIGTYSYNEQFF
DNA: TGTGCCAGCAGCACGATTGGGACATACTCCTACAATGAGCAGTTCTTC

V: TRBV7-3
J: TRBJ2-1
size: few
D: .
CDR3: CASSPSRLSSYNEQFF
DNA: TGTGCCAGCAGCCCGTCCCGATTGAGCTCCTACAATGAGCAGTTCTTC

V: TRBV2
J: TRBJ2-5
size: many
D: .
CDR3: CASSERATYQETQYF
DNA: TGTGCCAGCAGTGAAAGGGCCACCTACCAAGAGACCCAGTACTTC

V: TRBV20-1
J: TRBJ1-5
size: many
D: .
CDR3: CSALRGRENQPQHF
DNA: TGCAGTGCCCTCAGGGGCAGGGAGAATCAGCCCCAGCATTTT

V: TRBV25-1
J: TRBJ2-3
size: .
D: .
CDR3: CASSVLADLTDTQYF
DNA: TGTGCCAGCAGTGTTCTAGCAGACCTCACAGATACGCAGTATTTT

V: TRBV20-1
J: TRBJ2-7
size: few
D: .
CDR3: CSANGGGNSYEQYF
DNA: TGCAGTGCTAATGGGGGCGGAAATTCCTACGAGCAGTACTTC

V: TRBV6-6
J: TRBJ2-1
size: many
D: TRBD2
CDR3: CASIKESRGEVEQFF
DNA: TGTGCCAGCATCAAGGAATCGCGGGGGGAGGTTGAGCAGTTCTTC

V: TRBV20-1
J: TRBJ2-1
size: .
D: .
CDR3: CSASADSYNEQFF
DNA: TGCAGTGCTTCCGCTGACTCCTACAATGAGCAGTTCTTC

V: TRBV7-4
J: TRBJ2-5
size: .
D: .
CDR3: CASSRSFPGETQYF
DNA: TGTGCCAGCAGCCGGTCCTTTCCAGGGGAGACCCAGTACTTC

V: TRBV6-6
J: TRBJ1-2
size: many
D: .
CDR3: CASSYSKADGYTF
DNA: TGTGCCAGCAGTTACTCGAAGGCGGATGGCTACACCTTC